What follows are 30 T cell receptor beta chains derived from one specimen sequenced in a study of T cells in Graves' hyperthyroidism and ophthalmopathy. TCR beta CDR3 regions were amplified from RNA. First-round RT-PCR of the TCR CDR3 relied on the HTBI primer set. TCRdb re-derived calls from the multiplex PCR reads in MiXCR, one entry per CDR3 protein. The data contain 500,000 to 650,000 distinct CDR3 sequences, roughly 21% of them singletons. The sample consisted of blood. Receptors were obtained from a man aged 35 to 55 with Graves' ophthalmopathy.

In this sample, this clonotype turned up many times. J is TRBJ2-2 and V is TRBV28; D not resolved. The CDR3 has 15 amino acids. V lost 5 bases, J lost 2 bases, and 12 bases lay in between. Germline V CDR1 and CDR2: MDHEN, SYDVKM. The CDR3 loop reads CASSTTQLNTGELFF. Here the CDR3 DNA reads TGTGCCAGCAGTACGACCCAGCTAAACACCGGGGAGCTGTTTTTT.

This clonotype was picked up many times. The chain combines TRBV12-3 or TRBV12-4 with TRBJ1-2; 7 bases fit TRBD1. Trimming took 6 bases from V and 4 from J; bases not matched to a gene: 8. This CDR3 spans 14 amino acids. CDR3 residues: CASSLLGGAYGYTF. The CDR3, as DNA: TGTGCCAGCAGCTTATTAGGGGGCGCCTATGGCTACACCTTC.

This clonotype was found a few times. The CDR3 spells CATSDPGTGVTGELFF. As DNA, the CDR3 is TGTGCCACCAGTGACCCCGGGACAGGGGTAACCGGGGAGCTGTTTTTT. J is TRBJ2-2 and V is TRBV24-1; 10 nucleotides match TRBD1. Trimming cost V 4 bases and J 5 bases; bases outside gene matches: 6. The germline CDR1 and CDR2 sequences are KGHDR and SFDVKD. The CDR3 spans 16 residues.

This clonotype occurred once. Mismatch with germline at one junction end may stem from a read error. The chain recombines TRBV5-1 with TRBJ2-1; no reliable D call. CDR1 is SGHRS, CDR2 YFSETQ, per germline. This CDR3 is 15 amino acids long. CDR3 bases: TGCGTCAGCAGCCCAAGCTCGCGTTCCTACAATGAGCAGTTCTTC. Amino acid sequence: CVSSPSSRSYNEQFF.

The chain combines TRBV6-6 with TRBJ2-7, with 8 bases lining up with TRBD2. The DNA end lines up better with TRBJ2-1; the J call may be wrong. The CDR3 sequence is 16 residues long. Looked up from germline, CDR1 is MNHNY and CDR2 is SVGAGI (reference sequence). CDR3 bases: TGTGCCAGCAGTTACTCGATCACCGGGGGGGCGTACGAGCAGTTCTTC. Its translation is CASSYSITGGAYEQFF.

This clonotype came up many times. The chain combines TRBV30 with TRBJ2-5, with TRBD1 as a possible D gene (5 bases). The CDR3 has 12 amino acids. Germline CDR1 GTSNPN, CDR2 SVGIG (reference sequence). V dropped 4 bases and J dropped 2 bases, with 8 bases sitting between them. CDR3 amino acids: CAWTRDQETQYF. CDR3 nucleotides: TGTGCCTGGACCAGGGATCAAGAGACCCAGTACTTC. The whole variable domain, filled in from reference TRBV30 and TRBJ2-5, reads SQTIHQWPATLVQPVGSPLSLECTVEGTSNPNLYWYRQAAGRGLQLLFYSVGIGQISSEVPQNLSASRPQDRQFILSSKKLLLSDSGFYLCAWTRDQETQYFGPGTRLLVL.

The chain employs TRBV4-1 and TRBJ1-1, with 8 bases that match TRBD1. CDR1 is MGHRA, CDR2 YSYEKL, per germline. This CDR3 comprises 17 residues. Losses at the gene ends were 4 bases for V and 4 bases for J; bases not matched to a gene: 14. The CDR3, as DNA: TGCGCCAGCAGCCCCTACCCAGGGGGCGTTTTTGGCACTGAAGCTTTCTTT. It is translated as CASSPYPGGVFGTEAFF.

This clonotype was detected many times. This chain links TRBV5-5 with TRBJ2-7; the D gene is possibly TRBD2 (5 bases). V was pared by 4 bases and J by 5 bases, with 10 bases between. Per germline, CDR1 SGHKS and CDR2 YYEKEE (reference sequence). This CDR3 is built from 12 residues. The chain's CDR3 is CASSVRGNEQYF. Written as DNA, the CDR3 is TGTGCCAGCAGCGTTCGAGGGAACGAGCAGTACTTC. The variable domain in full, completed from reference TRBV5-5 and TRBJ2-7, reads DAGVTQSPTHLIKTRGQQVTLRCSPISGHKSVSWYQQVLGQGPQFIFQYYEKEERGRGNFPDRFSARQFPNYSSELNVNALLLGDSALYLCASSVRGNEQYFGPGTRLTVT.

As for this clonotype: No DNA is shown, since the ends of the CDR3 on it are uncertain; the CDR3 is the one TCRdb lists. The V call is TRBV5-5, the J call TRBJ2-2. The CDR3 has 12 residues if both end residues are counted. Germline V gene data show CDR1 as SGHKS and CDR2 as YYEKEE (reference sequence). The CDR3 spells CASSLTFGELFF.

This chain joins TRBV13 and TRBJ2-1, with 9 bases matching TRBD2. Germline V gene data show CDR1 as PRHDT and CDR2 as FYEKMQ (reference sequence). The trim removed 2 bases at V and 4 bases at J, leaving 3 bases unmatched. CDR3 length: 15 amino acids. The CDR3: CASSLYSGGYNEQFF. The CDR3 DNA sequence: TGTGCCAGCAGCTTATATAGCGGGGGTTACAATGAGCAGTTCTTC.

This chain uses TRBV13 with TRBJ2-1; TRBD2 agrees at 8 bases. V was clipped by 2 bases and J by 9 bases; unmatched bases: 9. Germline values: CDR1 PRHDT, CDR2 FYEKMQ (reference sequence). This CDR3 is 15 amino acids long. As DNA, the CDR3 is TGTGCCAGCAGCTTAAGATTAGCGGGGCGTGGTGAGCAGTTCTTC. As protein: CASSLRLAGRGEQFF.

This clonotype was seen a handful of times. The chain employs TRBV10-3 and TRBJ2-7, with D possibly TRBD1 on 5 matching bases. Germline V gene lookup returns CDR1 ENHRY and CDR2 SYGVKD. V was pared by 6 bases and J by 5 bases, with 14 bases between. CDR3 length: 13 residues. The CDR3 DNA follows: TGTGCCATCAGGGACACCCAGGCCCACGAGCAGTACTTC. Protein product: CAIRDTQAHEQYF.

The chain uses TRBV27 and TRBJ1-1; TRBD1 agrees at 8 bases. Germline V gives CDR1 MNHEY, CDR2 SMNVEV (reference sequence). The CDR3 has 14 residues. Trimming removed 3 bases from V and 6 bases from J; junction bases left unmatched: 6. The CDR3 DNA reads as TGTGCCAGCAGTTTTCACAGGGGGACTTCTGAAGCTTTCTTT. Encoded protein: CASSFHRGTSEAFF.

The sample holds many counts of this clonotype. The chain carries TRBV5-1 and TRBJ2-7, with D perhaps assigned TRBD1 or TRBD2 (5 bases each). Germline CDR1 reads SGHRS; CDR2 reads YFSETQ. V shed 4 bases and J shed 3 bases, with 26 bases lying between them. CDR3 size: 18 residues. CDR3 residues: CASSGTGTSTAIYYEQYF. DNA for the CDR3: TGCGCCAGCAGCGGCACCGGGACCTCTACAGCAATCTACTACGAGCAGTACTTC.

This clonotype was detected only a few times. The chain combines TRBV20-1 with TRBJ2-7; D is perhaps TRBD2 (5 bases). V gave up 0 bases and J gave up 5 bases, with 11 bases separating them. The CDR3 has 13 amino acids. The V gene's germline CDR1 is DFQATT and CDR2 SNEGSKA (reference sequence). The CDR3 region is CSAREPWRDEQYF. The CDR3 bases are TGCAGTGCTAGAGAACCCTGGCGGGACGAGCAGTACTTC.

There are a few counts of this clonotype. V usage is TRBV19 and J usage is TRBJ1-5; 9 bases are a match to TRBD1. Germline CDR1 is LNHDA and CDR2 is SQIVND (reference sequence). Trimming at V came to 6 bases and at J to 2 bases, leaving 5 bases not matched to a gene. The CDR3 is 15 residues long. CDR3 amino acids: CASRGQGAGNQPQHF. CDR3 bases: TGTGCCAGTAGGGGACAGGGTGCGGGCAATCAGCCCCAGCATTTT.

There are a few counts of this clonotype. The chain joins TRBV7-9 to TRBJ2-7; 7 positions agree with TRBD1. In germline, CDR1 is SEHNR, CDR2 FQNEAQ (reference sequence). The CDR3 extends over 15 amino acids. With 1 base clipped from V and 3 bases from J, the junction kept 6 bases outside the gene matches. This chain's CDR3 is CASSLGDSLYYEQYF. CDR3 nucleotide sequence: TGTGCCAGCAGCTTAGGGGACAGTTTATACTACGAGCAGTACTTC.

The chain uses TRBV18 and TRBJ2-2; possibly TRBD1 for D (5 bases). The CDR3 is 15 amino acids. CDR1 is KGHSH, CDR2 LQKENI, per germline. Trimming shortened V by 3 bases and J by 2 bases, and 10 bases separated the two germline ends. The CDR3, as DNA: TGTGCCAGCTCACCTGGGGCAGCAAACACCGGGGAGCTGTTTTTT. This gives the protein CASSPGAANTGELFF.

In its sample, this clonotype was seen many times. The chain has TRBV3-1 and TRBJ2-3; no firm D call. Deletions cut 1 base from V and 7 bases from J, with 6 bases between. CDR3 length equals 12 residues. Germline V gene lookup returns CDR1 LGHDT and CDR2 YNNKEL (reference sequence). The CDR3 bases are TGTGCCAGCAGCCAAGTAACTTATACGCAGTATTTT. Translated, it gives CASSQVTYTQYF.

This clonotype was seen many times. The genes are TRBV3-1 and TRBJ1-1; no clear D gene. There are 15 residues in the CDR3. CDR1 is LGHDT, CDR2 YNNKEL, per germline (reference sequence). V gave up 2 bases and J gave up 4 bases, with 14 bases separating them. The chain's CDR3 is CASSQMVSGFTEAFF. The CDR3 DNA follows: TGTGCCAGCAGCCAAATGGTCAGCGGATTCACTGAAGCTTTCTTT.

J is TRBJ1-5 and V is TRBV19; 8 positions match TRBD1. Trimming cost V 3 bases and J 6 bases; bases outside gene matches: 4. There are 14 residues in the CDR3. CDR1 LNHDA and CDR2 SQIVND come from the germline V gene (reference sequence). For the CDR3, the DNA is TGTGCCAGTAGTATTGGCAGGGGGCTTCAGCCCCAGCATTTT. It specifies CASSIGRGLQPQHF.

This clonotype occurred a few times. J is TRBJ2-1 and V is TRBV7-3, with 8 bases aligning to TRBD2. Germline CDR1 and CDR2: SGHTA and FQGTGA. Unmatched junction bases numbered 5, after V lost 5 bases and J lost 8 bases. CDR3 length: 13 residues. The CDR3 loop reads CASSPGGGHEQFF. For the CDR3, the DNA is TGTGCCAGCAGCCCGGGGGGGGGGCATGAGCAGTTCTTC. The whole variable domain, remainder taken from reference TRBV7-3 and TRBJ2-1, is GAGVSQTPSNKVTEKGKYVELRCDPISGHTALYWYRQSLGQGPEFLIYFQGTGAADDSGLPNDRFFAVRPEGSVSTLKIQRTERGDSAVYLCASSPGGGHEQFFGPGTRLTVL.

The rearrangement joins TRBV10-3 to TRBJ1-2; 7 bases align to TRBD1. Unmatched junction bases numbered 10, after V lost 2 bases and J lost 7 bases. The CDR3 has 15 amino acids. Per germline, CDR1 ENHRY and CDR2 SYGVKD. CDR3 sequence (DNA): TGTGCCATCAGTGAGCAAGTAGGAGGGGGCGGTGGCTACACCTTC. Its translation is CAISEQVGGGGGYTF.

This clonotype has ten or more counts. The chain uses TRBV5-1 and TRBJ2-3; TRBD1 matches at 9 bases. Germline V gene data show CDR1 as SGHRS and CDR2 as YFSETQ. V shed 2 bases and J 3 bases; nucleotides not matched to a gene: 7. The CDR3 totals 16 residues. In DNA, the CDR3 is TGCGCCAGCAGCTTCAGGACAGGGGATAGAACAGATACGCAGTATTTT. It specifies CASSFRTGDRTDTQYF.

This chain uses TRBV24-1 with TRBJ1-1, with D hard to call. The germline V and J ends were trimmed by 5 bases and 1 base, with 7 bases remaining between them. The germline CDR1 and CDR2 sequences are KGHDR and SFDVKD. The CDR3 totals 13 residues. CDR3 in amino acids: CATSAAGNTEAFF. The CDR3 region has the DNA TGTGCCACCAGTGCCGCGGGGAACACTGAAGCTTTCTTT.

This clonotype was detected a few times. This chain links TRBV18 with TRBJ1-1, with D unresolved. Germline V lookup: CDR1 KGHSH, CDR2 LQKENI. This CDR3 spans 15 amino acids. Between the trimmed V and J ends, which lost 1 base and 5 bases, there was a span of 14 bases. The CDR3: CASSPQWEGKTEAFF. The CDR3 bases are TGTGCCAGCTCACCACAGTGGGAGGGAAAAACTGAAGCTTTCTTT.

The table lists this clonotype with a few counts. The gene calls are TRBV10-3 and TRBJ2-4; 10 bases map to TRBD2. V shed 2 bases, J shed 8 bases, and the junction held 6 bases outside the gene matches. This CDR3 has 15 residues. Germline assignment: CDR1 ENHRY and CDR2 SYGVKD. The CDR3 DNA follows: TGTGCCATCAGTGAGGGAGCGGGAGGGCAAGACATTCAGTACTTC. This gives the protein CAISEGAGGQDIQYF.

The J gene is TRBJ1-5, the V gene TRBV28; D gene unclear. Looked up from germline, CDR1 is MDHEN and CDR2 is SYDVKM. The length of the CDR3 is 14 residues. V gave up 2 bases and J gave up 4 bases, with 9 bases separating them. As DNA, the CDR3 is TGTGCCAGCAGTTTAAGAACGGGTAATCAGCCCCAGCATTTT. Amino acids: CASSLRTGNQPQHF. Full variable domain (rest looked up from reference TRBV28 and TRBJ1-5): DVKVTQSSRYLVKRTGEKVFLECVQDMDHENMFWYRQDPGLGLRLIYFSYDVKMKEKGDIPEGYSVSREKKERFSLILESASTNQTSMYLCASSLRTGNQPQHFGDGTRLSIL.

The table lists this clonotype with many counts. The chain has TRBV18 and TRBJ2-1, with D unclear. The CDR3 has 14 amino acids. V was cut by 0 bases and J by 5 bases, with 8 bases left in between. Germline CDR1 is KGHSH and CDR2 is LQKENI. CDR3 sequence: CASSPPTHNNEQFF. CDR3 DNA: TGTGCCAGCTCACCACCGACACACAACAATGAGCAGTTCTTC. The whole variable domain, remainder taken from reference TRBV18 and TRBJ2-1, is NAGVMQNPRHLVRRRGQEARLRCSPMKGHSHVYWYRQLPEEGLKFMVYLQKENIIDESGMPKERFSAEFPKEGPSILRIQQVVRGDSAAYFCASSPPTHNNEQFFGPGTRLTVL.

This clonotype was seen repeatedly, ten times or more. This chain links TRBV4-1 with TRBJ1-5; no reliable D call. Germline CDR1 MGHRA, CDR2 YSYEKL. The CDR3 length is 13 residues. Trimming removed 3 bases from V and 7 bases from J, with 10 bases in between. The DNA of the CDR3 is TGCGCCAGCAGCCAGCTGCTGGGGCAGCCCCAGCATTTT. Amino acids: CASSQLLGQPQHF.